This T cell receptor beta chain was sequenced during a study of radiation and T cells in renal cell carcinoma (dated by TCRdb to the early 2020s). Background for the entire study: TCR beta sequencing covered around 50 samples in total, comprising around 25 tumors and roughly 27 peripheral blood samples. In the approximately 53 samples combined, some 4,000,000 unique CDR3 nucleotide sequences were found, encoding 2 million to 3 million unique CDR3 amino acid sequences.

Study-level results and caveats: Because pretreatment tumor biopsies were not available, the baseline intratumoral presence of clonotypes could not be determined. In blood, the top tumor clonotypes increased between baseline and 2 weeks post-radiation and then shrank by 4 weeks, which suggests that tumor-resident clones expanded only transiently. Compared with control tumors, irradiated tumors had a greater number of dominant CDR3 motifs, and these motifs made up a bigger portion of the repertoire. Because only small tumor regions of 0.9 to 1 g were available, the study did not capture intratumoral heterogeneity. Higher TCR clonality was observed in irradiated tumors than in controls, with an average of around 50% of the repertoire accounted for by the top 100 clonotypes, compared with around 40% in nephrectomy-only tumors. With a single-armed trial design, the study had no way to address how radiation dose or scheduling affects the TCR repertoire.

As to this clone: This receptor's antigen is unknown. Per-nucleotide qualities are absent, and no much larger clonotype sits a single base away.

Looking up the germline V gene yields CDR1 LGHNA and CDR2 YSLEER. From the cysteine up to the phenylalanine, the CDR3 has a length of 13 residues. The retained sequence is limited to the CDR3, 39 bases, with the frame set at the first base. Trimming removed 4 bases from V and 9 bases from J; the gene matches leave 3 bases unexplained. This specimen's time point label, per the study, means: tumor resected at nephrectomy. The treatment or condition label for this specimen denotes: 15 Gy SBRT to primary tumor, nephrectomy 4 weeks later. Samples were obtained from a clinical trial, in which 15 Gy stereotactic body radiation therapy was delivered to primary renal cell carcinomas and nephrectomy was performed 4 weeks later. All patients had renal cell carcinoma with clear cell pathology. The tumors were dissociated mechanically, digested with collagenase/hyaluronidase at 37 degrees C, processed in gentleMACS C tubes, and kept in liquid nitrogen. Genomic DNA for TCR sequencing was prepared using the QIAamp DNA Blood Mini Kit (Qiagen). The analyses included only samples that passed all quality control checks.

Following the manufacturer's recommendations, the immunoSEQ kit was used to generate TCR beta libraries from genomic DNA. Library preparation used a first multiplex PCR with proprietary primers, then a second PCR adding unique barcodes, with bead cleanups after each round. Each sample batch included a kit-provided positive control reaction and a negative control reaction. The final libraries were assessed on an Agilent 4200 TapeStation D1000 ScreenTape, pooled by volume, and quantified by qPCR. Sequencing was performed on an Illumina NextSeq500 with a MidOutput 150-cycle cartridge, and 156 Read1 and 15 Index1 cycles were run with kit custom primers. The pooled library was loaded at around 1 pM, and about 21% PhiX control was spiked in. The original pipeline was this. Vendor-processed data were analyzed in R, with a clonotype defined as all T cells sharing the same CDR3 nucleotide sequence. For clone abundance analyses, frequencies were normalized to the 10,000 most abundant clones in each sample. Public T cell clones, averaging fewer than five per sample, were removed before analysis. Dominant motif analysis used ImmunoMap with the PAM10 matrix, gap penalty 30 and homology threshold 0.3; motifs with cumulative frequency at least 0.01 counted as dominant. An abundance difference of at least 32-fold between compartments was the criterion for calling clonotypes tumor-enriched or baseline blood-enriched. Tumor-blood repertoire similarity was measured with the Baroni-Urbani and Buser coefficient, and groups were compared using two-tailed Wilcoxon tests in R. The table was pulled from immuneACCESS by TCRdb, which kept in-frame rearrangements only. Such tables lose some clones; where checked, under half of the loss comes from unresolved V genes, and the rest has no known cause. V and J calls and clone size are those listed in that table; D and trimming were worked out from the DNA. The sample table records under 20,000 clones; 55% to 80% of these occur just once. The ten largest clonotypes hold about an eighth of the sample.

The chain links TRBV4-3 with TRBJ2-1, with TRBD2 identical over 10 junction bases. The clonotype originates from an older woman with renal cell carcinoma. The sequenced sample was tumor tissue, obtained from a patient whose treatment included radiotherapy and nephrectomy. The CDR3 sequence is CASSLSSGSEQFF. The nucleotide sequence is TGCGCCAGCAGCCTCTCTAGCGGGAGTGAGCAGTTCTTC.